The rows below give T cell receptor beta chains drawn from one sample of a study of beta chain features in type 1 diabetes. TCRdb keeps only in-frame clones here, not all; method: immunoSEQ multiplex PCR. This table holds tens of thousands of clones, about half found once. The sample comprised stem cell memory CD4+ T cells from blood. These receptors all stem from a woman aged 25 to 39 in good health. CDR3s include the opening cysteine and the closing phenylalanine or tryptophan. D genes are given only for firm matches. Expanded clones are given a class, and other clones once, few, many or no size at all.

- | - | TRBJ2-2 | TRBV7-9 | TGTGCCAGCAGCCCCAACAATCAGGGGACCGGGGAGCTGTTTTTT | CASSPNNQGTGELFF
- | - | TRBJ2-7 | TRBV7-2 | TGTGCCAGCAGCACGATACAGGGTTCCTACGAGCAGTACTTC | CASSTIQGSYEQYF
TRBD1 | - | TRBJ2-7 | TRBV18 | TGTGCCAGCTCGCTAGGACAGGCCGGGCCGGAGCAGTACTTC | CASSLGQAGPEQYF
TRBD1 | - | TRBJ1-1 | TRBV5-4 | TGTGCCAGCAGCTTGAGGGGACAGGGCGGAAGAGCTTTCTTT | CASSLRGQGGRAFF
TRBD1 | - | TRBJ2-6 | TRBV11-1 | TGTGCCAGCAGCCACGGACAGGGGTTCTCTGGGGCCAACGTCCTGACTTTC | CASSHGQGFSGANVLTF
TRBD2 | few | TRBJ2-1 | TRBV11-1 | TGTGCCAGCACCTTGACTAGCGGGAGTGGGGATGAGCAGTTCTTC | CASTLTSGSGDEQFF
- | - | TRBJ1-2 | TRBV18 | TGTGCCAGCTCTCCCTCGACAGGAAGAAACTATGGCTACACCTTC | CASSPSTGRNYGYTF
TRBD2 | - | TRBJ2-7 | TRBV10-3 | TGTGCCATCAGTGATAGCGGGAGGGCTTACTTC | CAISDSGRAYF
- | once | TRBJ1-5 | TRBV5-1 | TGCGCCAGCAGCTTGGACAGCGGTAATCAGCCCCAGCATTTT | CASSLDSGNQPQHF
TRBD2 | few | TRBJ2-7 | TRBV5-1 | TGCGCCAGCAGCGGGGGTAGCGGGAGCTACGCCTACGAGCAGTACTTC | CASSGGSGSYAYEQYF
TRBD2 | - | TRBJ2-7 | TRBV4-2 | TGTGCCAGCAGCCAAGTTTCGGGACTAGCGGGCCGCGAGCAGTACTTC | CASSQVSGLAGREQYF
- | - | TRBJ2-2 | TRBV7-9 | TGTGCCAGCAGCCGGGGACTGACGAACACCGGGGAGCTGTTTTTT | CASSRGLTNTGELFF
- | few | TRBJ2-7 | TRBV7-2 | TGTGCCAGCAGCCTAACCTACGAGCAGTACTTC | CASSLTYEQYF
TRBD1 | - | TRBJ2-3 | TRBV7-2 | TGTGCCAGCAGCTTAGTGGGGACAGCCTCCACAGATACGCAGTATTTT | CASSLVGTASTDTQYF
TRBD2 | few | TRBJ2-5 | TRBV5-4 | TGTGCCAGCAGCCATCCAACTAGCGGGAACGTTCAGACCCAGTACTTC | CASSHPTSGNVQTQYF